The sequence of this TCR beta chain was determined in a study of T-cell reconstitution after alpha-beta-depleted transplantation in children. Findings and caveats of the study: In patients about two months after transplant, alpha-beta T cells reportedly arose from several hundred expanded graft clones. There were some patients whose high TCRbeta diversity at day 60 came from surviving recipient T cells and thymic progenitors. T-cell counts and diversity were attributed mostly to newly produced T cells one year after transplant.

From germline, CDR1 is MNHNS and CDR2 SASEGT. V dropped 5 bases and J dropped 0 bases, with 18 bases sitting between them. CDR3 length: 17 residues. Concerning this clonotype itself: Its antigen is unidentified.

Construction of the TCRbeta library involved unique molecular identifiers. TCRdb reprocessed the PCR reads with MiXCR, giving one entry per CDR3 protein. The sample holds around 450,000 distinct CDR3 sequences, around 46% seen once. The TCR was taken from a girl aged 2 to 9 with aplastic anemia, due to receive a stem cell transplant. The J gene is TRBJ2-3, the V gene TRBV6-1; a possible D gene is TRBD2 (7 bases). This specimen consisted of PBMCs, obtained before TCRalphabeta/CD19-depleted stem cell transplant. Here the CDR3 reads CASSPRGGRQSTDTQYF. The CDR3 DNA reads as TGTGCCAGCAGTCCAAGGGGGGGACGGCAGAGCACAGATACGCAGTATTTT.